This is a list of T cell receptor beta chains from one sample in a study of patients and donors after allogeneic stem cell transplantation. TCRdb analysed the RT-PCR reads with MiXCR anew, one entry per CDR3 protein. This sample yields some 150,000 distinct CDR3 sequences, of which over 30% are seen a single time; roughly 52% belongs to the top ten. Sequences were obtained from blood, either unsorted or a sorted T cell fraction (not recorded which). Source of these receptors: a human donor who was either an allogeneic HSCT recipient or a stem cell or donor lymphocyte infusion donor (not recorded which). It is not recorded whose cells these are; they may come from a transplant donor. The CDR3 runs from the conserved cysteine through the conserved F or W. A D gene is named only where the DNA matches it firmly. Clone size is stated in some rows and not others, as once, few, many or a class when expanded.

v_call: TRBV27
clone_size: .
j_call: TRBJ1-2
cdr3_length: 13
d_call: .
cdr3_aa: CASSLGGSLGYTF
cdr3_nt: TGTGCCAGCAGTTTAGGGGGATCCTTGGGCTACACCTTC

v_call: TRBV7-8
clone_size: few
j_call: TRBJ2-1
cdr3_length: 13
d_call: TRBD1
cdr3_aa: CASSWDRVNEQFF
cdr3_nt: TGTGCCAGCAGCTGGGACAGGGTCAATGAGCAGTTCTTC

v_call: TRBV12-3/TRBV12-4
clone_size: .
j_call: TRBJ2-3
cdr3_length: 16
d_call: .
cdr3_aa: CASSLARGTYTDTQYF
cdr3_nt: TGTGCCAGCAGTTTAGCCCGGGGGACCTACACAGATACGCAGTATTTT

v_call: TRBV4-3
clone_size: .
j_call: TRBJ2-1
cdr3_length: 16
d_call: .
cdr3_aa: CASSQAALSSYNEQFF
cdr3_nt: TGCGCCAGCAGCCAGGCTGCCTTGAGCTCCTACAATGAGCAGTTCTTC

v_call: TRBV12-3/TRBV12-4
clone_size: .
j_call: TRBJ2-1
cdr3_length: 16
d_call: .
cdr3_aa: CASSLWIPSSYNEQFF
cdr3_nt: TGTGCCAGCAGTTTATGGATTCCGAGCTCCTACAATGAGCAGTTCTTC

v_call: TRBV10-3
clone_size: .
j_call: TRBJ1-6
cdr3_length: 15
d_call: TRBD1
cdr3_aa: CATSPGTGLGSPLHF
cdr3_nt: TGTGCCACCTCACCTGGGACAGGGTTGGGTTCACCCCTCCACTTT

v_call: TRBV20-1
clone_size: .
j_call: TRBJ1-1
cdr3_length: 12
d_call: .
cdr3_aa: CSVRPRFDEAFF
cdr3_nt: TGCAGTGTTAGACCCCGTTTTGATGAAGCTTTCTTT

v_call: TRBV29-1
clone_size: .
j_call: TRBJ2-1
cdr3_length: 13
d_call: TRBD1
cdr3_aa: CSVRQGIGNEQFF
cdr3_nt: TGCAGCGTCCGACAGGGCATCGGCAATGAGCAGTTCTTC

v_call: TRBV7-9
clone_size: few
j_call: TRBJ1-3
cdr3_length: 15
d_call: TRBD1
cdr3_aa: CASSTGTGSGNTIYF
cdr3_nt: TGTGCCAGCAGCACCGGGACAGGGTCAGGAAACACCATATATTTT

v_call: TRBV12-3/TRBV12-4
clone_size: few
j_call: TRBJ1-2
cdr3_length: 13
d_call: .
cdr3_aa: CASSRGRHYGYTF
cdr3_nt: TGTGCCAGCAGCCGGGGACGACACTATGGCTACACCTTC

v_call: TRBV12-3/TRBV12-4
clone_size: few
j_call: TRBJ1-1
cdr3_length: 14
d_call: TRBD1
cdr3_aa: CASSSGTGTIRAFF
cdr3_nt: TGTGCCAGCAGTTCCGGGACAGGGACGATCAGAGCTTTCTTT

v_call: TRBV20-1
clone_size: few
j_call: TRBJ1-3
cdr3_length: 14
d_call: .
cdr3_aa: CSASGTSSGNTIYF
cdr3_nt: TGCAGTGCCTCCGGGACGTCCTCTGGAAACACCATATATTTT

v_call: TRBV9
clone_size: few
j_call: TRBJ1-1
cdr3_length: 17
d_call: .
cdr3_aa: CASSPGRIGIMNTEAFF
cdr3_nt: TGTGCCAGCAGCCCCGGACGGATAGGAATCATGAACACTGAAGCTTTCTTT

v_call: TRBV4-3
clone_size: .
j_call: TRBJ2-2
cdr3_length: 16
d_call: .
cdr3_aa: CASSQGAEWYTGELFF
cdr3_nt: TGCGCCAGCAGCCAAGGGGCGGAGTGGTACACCGGGGAGCTGTTTTTT

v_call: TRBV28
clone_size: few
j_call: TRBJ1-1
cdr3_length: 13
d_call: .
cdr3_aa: CASSLGGTTEAFF
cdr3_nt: TGTGCCAGCAGTTTAGGGGGGACCACTGAAGCTTTCTTT

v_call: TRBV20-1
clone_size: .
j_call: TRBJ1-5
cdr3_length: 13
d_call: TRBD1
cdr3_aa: CSAAPGQNQPQHF
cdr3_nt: TGCAGTGCCGCCCCGGGACAGAATCAGCCCCAGCATTTT

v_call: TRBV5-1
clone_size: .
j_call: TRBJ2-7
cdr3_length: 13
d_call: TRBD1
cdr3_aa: CASRTGQGYEQYF
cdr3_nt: TGCGCCAGCAGGACCGGACAGGGCTACGAGCAGTACTTC

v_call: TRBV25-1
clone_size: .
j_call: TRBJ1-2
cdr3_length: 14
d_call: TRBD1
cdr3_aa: CASSETKGAYGYTF
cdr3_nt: TGTGCCAGCAGTGAAACGAAGGGGGCGTATGGCTACACCTTC

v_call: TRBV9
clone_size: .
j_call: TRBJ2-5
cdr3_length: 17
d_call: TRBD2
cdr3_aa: CASSYPSQRDAEETQYF
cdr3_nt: TGTGCCAGCAGCTATCCCTCTCAGCGGGACGCCGAAGAGACCCAGTACTTC

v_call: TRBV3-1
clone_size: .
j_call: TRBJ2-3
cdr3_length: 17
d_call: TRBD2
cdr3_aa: CASSQELSGGRTDTQYF
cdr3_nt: TGTGCCAGCAGCCAAGAGTTAAGCGGGGGGCGCACAGATACGCAGTATTTT

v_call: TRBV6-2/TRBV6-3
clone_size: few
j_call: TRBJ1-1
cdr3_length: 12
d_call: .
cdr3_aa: CASSFRRTEAFF
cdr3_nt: TGTGCCAGCAGTTTTCGGAGAACTGAAGCTTTCTTT

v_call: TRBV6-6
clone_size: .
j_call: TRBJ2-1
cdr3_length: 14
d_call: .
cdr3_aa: CASSYWGQGNEQFF
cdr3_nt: TGTGCCAGCAGTTACTGGGGCCAGGGGAATGAGCAGTTCTTC

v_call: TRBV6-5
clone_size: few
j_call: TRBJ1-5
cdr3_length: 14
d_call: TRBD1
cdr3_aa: CASSLDRAQGPQHF
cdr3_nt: TGTGCCAGCAGTTTGGACAGGGCGCAGGGGCCCCAGCATTTT

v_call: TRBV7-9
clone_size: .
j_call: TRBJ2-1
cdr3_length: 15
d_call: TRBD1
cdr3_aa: CASSLDRGPYNEQFF
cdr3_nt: TGTGCCAGCAGCCTTGACAGGGGACCCTACAATGAGCAGTTCTTC

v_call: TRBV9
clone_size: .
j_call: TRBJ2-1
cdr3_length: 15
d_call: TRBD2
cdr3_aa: CASSQTAGAYNEQFF
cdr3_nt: TGTGCCAGCAGCCAGACGGCGGGGGCCTACAATGAGCAGTTCTTC

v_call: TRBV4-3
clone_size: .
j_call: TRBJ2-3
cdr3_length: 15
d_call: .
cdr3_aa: CASSQERTFTDTQYF
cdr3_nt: TGCGCCAGCAGCCAAGAAAGAACTTTCACAGATACGCAGTATTTT

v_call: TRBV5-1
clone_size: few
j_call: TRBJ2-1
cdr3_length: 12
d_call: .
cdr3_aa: CASSLGGNEQFF
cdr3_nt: TGCGCCAGCAGCTTGGGGGGCAATGAGCAGTTCTTC

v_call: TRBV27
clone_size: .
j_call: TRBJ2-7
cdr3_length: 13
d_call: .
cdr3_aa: CASSFQQGYEQYF
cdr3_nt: TGTGCCAGCAGTTTCCAACAGGGCTACGAGCAGTACTTC

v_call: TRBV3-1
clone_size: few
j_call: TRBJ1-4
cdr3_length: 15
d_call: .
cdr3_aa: CASSQVTLDGEKLFF
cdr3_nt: TGTGCCAGCAGCCAAGTAACCCTCGATGGTGAAAAACTGTTTTTT

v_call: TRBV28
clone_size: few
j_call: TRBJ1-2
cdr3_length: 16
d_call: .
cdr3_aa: CASSSSGGAPNYGYTF
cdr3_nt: TGTGCCAGCAGTTCGTCGGGAGGGGCGCCGAACTATGGCTACACCTTC

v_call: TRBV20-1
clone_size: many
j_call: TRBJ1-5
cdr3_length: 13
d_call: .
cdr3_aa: CSAMGNSNQPQHF
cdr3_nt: TGCAGTGCTATGGGGAATAGCAATCAGCCCCAGCATTTT

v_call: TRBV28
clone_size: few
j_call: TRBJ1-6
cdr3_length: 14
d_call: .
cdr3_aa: CASDIPSYNSPLHF
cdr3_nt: TGTGCCAGCGACATCCCCTCCTATAATTCACCCCTCCACTTT

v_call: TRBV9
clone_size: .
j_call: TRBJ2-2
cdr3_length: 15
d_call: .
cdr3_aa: CASSVDPLSTGELFF
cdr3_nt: TGTGCCAGCAGCGTAGATCCTCTGAGCACCGGGGAGCTGTTTTTT

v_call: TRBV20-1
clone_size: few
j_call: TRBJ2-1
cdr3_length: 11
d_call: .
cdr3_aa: CSARREGEQFF
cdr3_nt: TGCAGTGCTAGAAGAGAAGGTGAGCAGTTCTTC

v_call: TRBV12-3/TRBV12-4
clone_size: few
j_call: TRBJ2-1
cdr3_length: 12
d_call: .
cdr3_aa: CASSEGLNEQFF
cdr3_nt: TGTGCCAGCAGCGAAGGGTTGAATGAGCAGTTCTTC

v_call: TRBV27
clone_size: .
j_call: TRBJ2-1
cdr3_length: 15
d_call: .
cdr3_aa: CASSTQGKPYNEQFF
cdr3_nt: TGTGCCAGCAGTACCCAGGGTAAGCCCTACAATGAGCAGTTCTTC

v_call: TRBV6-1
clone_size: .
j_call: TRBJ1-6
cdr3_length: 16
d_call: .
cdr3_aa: CASSARRGSENSPLHF
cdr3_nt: TGTGCCAGCAGTGCCCGGAGAGGCAGTGAAAATTCACCCCTCCACTTT

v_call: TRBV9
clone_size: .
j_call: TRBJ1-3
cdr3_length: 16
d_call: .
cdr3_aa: CASSGKGGNSGNTIYF
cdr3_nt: TGTGCCAGCAGCGGAAAGGGAGGGAACTCTGGAAACACCATATATTTT

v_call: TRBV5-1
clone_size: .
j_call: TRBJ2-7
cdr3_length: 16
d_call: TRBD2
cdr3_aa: CASSPGLAVSSYEQYF
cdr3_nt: TGCGCCAGCAGCCCGGGACTAGCGGTGAGCTCCTACGAGCAGTACTTC

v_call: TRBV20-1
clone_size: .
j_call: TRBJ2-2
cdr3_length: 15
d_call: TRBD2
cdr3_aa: CSAQDLAVNTGELFF
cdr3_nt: TGCAGTGCTCAGGATCTAGCGGTTAACACCGGGGAGCTGTTTTTT

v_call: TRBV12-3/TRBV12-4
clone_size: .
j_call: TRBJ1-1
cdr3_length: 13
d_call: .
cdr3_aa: CASSLQESTEAFF
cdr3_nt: TGTGCCAGCAGCCTCCAGGAGTCCACTGAAGCTTTCTTT

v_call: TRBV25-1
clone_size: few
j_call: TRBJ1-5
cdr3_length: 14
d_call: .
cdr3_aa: CASSEYGVGQPQHF
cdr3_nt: TGTGCCAGCAGTGAATACGGGGTCGGTCAGCCCCAGCATTTT

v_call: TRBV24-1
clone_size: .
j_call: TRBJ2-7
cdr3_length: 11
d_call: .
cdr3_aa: CATSGGYEQYF
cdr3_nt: TGTGCCACCAGTGGGGGGTACGAGCAGTACTTC

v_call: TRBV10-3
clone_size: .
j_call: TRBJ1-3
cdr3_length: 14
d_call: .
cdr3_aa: CAIGPAGTGNTIYF
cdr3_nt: TGTGCCATCGGGCCGGCAGGGACTGGAAACACCATATATTTT

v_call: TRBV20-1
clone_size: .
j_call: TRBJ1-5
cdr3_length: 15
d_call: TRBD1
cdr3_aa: CSAASQGNSNQPQHF
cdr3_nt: TGCAGTGCTGCCTCACAGGGGAATAGCAATCAGCCCCAGCATTTT

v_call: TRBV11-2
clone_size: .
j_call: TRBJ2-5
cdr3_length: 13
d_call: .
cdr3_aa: CASSSLAPETQYF
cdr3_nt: TGTGCCAGCAGCTCCCTAGCCCCGGAGACCCAGTACTTC

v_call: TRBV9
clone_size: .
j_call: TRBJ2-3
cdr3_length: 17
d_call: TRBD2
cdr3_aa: CASSLQGLAGTTDTQYF
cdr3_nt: TGTGCCAGCAGCCTCCAGGGACTAGCGGGAACCACAGATACGCAGTATTTT

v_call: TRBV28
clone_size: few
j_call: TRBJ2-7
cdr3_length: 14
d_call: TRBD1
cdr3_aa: CASSLRGQGHEQYF
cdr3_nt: TGTGCCAGCAGTTTACGAGGACAGGGACATGAGCAGTACTTC